The rows below give T cell receptor beta chains drawn from one sample of a study of early T cells in non-severe SARS-CoV-2 infection. In TCRdb, the 5' RACE reads were re-called with MiXCR into one record per CDR3 protein. Of 85,000 to 100,000 distinct CDR3 sequences listed, around 17% are singletons. Sample: whole blood, taken at baseline. These receptors all stem from an adult who was a healthcare worker with PCR-confirmed SARS-CoV-2 infection or an uninfected control (not recorded which). CDR3s include the opening cysteine and the closing phenylalanine or tryptophan. A D gene is named only where the DNA matches it firmly. Clone size appears in some rows only: once, few, many, or a class for an expanded clone.

>TRBV19|TRBJ2-5|.|.|14
CASSMGQVTETQYF
TGTGCCAGTAGTATGGGGCAGGTTACGGAGACCCAGTACTTC
>TRBV12-3/TRBV12-4|TRBJ1-5|.|many|13
CASSHGSGQPQHF
TGTGCCAGCAGCCACGGGAGTGGGCAGCCCCAGCATTTT
>TRBV3-1|TRBJ2-1|TRBD2|few|14
CASSETLAGGSQFF
TGTGCCAGCAGCGAAACACTAGCGGGAGGCTCTCAGTTCTTC
>TRBV4-1|TRBJ2-2|TRBD2|.|17
CASSQEWGLAGTGELFF
TGCGCCAGCAGCCAAGAGTGGGGACTAGCGGGCACCGGGGAGCTGTTTTTT
>TRBV3-1|TRBJ2-3|.|.|16
CASSQDRGAVTDTQYF
TGTGCCAGCAGCCAAGATCGAGGTGCGGTCACAGATACGCAGTATTTT
>TRBV11-3|TRBJ2-3|TRBD2|many|13
CASSIAGGDTQYF
TGTGCCAGCAGCATAGCGGGAGGAGATACGCAGTATTTT
>TRBV20-1|TRBJ2-4|.|once|15
CSARVPGEAKNIQYF
TGCAGTGCTAGAGTCCCAGGGGAAGCCAAAAACATTCAGTACTTC
>TRBV20-1|TRBJ2-1|.|many|13
CSATIDGYNEQFF
TGCAGTGCTACTATAGACGGGTACAATGAGCAGTTCTTC
>TRBV20-1|TRBJ2-5|TRBD2|many|14
CSARGPPGGETQYF
TGCAGTGCTAGAGGACCCCCGGGGGGGGAGACCCAGTACTTC
>TRBV12-3/TRBV12-4|TRBJ1-1|.|few|12
CASSETQGKAFF
TGTGCCAGCAGCGAGACACAGGGAAAAGCTTTCTTT
>TRBV25-1|TRBJ2-7|TRBD2|.|15
CASSRFTSGSYEQYF
TGTGCCAGCAGTAGGTTCACTAGCGGGAGCTACGAGCAGTACTTC
>TRBV6-6|TRBJ2-6|.|few|15
CASSPGGAGANVLTF
TGTGCCAGCAGCCCAGGCGGGGCTGGGGCCAACGTCCTGACTTTC
>TRBV7-2|TRBJ2-7|TRBD2|.|14
CASSVGSGPYEQYF
TGTGCCAGCAGCGTAGGTAGCGGGCCTTACGAGCAGTACTTC
>TRBV6-1|TRBJ1-2|.|few|14
CASSEATAFYGYTF
TGTGCCAGCAGTGAAGCCACCGCTTTCTATGGCTACACCTTC
>TRBV7-2|TRBJ2-5|TRBD2|.|15
CASSLSAGAGETQYF
TGTGCCAGCAGCTTATCTGCGGGAGCAGGGGAGACCCAGTACTTC
>TRBV20-1|TRBJ2-3|TRBD2|few|15
CSATGLAGGWDTQYF
TGCAGTGCTACGGGCCTAGCGGGAGGTTGGGATACGCAGTATTTT
>TRBV6-5|TRBJ1-1|.|few|12
CASSQGDTEAFF
TGTGCCAGCTCTCAAGGGGACACTGAAGCTTTCTTT
>TRBV4-1|TRBJ2-6|.|.|16
CASSQETGTGANVLTF
TGCGCCAGCAGCCAAGAAACCGGGACCGGGGCCAACGTCCTGACTTTC
>TRBV12-3/TRBV12-4|TRBJ2-1|TRBD2|.|15
CASSLGLGRINEQFF
TGTGCCAGCAGTTTAGGTCTCGGGAGGATCAATGAGCAGTTCTTC
>TRBV28|TRBJ2-1|.|many|11
CASSKRPEQFF
TGTGCCAGCAGTAAACGCCCTGAGCAGTTCTTC
>TRBV20-1|TRBJ1-6|.|.|12
CSARSVNSPLHF
TGCAGTGCTAGGTCCGTCAATTCACCCCTCCACTTT
>TRBV28|TRBJ1-5|TRBD1|.|14
CASSFGQGQEPQHF
TGTGCCAGCAGTTTCGGGCAGGGACAGGAGCCCCAGCATTTT
>TRBV20-1|TRBJ1-2|.|.|15
CSARERDKANYGYTF
TGCAGTGCTAGAGAAAGGGACAAGGCGAACTATGGCTACACCTTC
>TRBV28|TRBJ2-5|.|few|12
CASSRGGETQYF
TGTGCCAGCAGCCGAGGGGGAGAGACCCAGTACTTC
>TRBV9|TRBJ2-3|.|many|13
CASSVVEYASQYF
TGTGCCAGCAGCGTAGTCGAATACGCTTCTCAGTATTTT
>TRBV20-1|TRBJ2-3|TRBD1|many|15
CSATTQGASTDTQYF
TGCAGTGCTACCACACAGGGGGCAAGCACAGATACGCAGTATTTT
>TRBV6-1|TRBJ1-1|.|.|14
CASRIPGLNTEAFF
TGTGCCAGCCGAATCCCGGGTTTGAACACTGAAGCTTTCTTT
>TRBV27|TRBJ2-1|.|many|13
CASSQQGRNEQFF
TGTGCCAGCAGTCAACAGGGGAGGAATGAGCAGTTCTTC
>TRBV11-2|TRBJ2-1|TRBD2|many|15
CASSLEAGGTGEQFF
TGTGCCAGCAGCTTAGAGGCGGGAGGGACTGGTGAGCAGTTCTTC
>TRBV24-1|TRBJ2-3|TRBD2|.|15
CATSPAGVSTDTQYF
TGTGCCACCAGTCCAGCGGGAGTGAGCACAGATACGCAGTATTTT
>TRBV7-9|TRBJ2-7|.|.|14
CASSLAMIGTVIYF
TGTGCCAGCAGCTTAGCAATGATAGGGACGGTGATATACTTC
>TRBV6-2/TRBV6-3|TRBJ2-5|TRBD1|.|14
CASSHRGETETQYF
TGTGCCAGCAGTCACAGGGGGGAGACAGAGACCCAGTACTTC
>TRBV7-9|TRBJ2-1|.|few|21
CASSFPLAPQHADTSYNEQFF
TGTGCCAGCAGCTTCCCCCTGGCCCCCCAGCATGCGGATACCTCCTACAATGAGCAGTTCTTC
>TRBV7-6|TRBJ2-3|.|.|15
CASSFGRGGADTQYF
TGTGCCAGCAGCTTTGGCAGGGGTGGGGCAGATACGCAGTATTTT
>TRBV28|TRBJ1-4|.|few|13
CATTPALREKLFF
TGTGCCACCACCCCGGCCCTCCGGGAAAAACTGTTTTTT
>TRBV6-2/TRBV6-3|TRBJ1-5|.|many|14
CASSYLGIGQPQHF
TGTGCCAGCAGTTACCTGGGGATAGGGCAGCCCCAGCATTTT
>TRBV6-5|TRBJ2-7|TRBD2|.|17
CASSYSIGLAGVGEQYF
TGTGCCAGCAGTTACTCAATCGGACTAGCGGGAGTGGGCGAGCAGTACTTC
>TRBV6-5|TRBJ1-4|TRBD1|few|16
CASSWGTGVTNEKLFF
TGTGCCAGCAGTTGGGGGACAGGGGTAACTAATGAAAAACTGTTTTTT
>TRBV27|TRBJ1-1|TRBD1|.|17
CASSPYPNRGLNTEAFF
TGTGCCAGCAGCCCCTACCCGAACAGGGGGCTTAACACTGAAGCTTTCTTT
>TRBV5-1|TRBJ2-1|TRBD2|.|16
CASSFSGTSVYNEQFF
TGCGCCAGCAGCTTCTCCGGGACTAGCGTCTACAATGAGCAGTTCTTC
>TRBV9|TRBJ2-3|.|once|14
CASSVVTWRDTQYF
TGTGCCAGCAGCGTGGTGACCTGGAGAGATACGCAGTATTTT
>TRBV6-2/TRBV6-3|TRBJ2-3|TRBD2|.|16
CASSLTLAGRSDTQYF
TGTGCCAGCAGCCTTACCTTAGCGGGGAGGAGTGATACGCAGTATTTT
>TRBV6-5|TRBJ2-3|.|many|12
CASTGSADTQYF
TGTGCCAGCACAGGGAGTGCAGATACGCAGTATTTT
>TRBV12-3/TRBV12-4|TRBJ2-7|TRBD2|many|18
CASSSPGLMGLAGDEQYF
TGTGCCAGCAGTTCCCCGGGGCTGATGGGACTAGCGGGAGACGAGCAGTACTTC
>TRBV11-2|TRBJ2-7|.|.|16
CASSSLGGMGMREQYF
TGTGCCAGCAGCTCCCTGGGGGGCATGGGGATGAGGGAGCAGTACTTC
>TRBV24-1|TRBJ2-3|.|.|15
CATEKGGNRADTQYF
TGTGCCACCGAAAAAGGGGGGAATAGGGCAGATACGCAGTATTTT
>TRBV20-1|TRBJ2-1|.|.|11
CSARDPPEQFF
TGCAGTGCTAGAGACCCACCGGAGCAGTTCTTC
>TRBV2|TRBJ1-3|.|few|13
CASSSETGNTIYF
TGTGCCAGCTCATCTGAAACTGGAAACACCATATATTTT
>TRBV11-2|TRBJ1-6|.|once|14
CASSLGRYNSPLHF
TGTGCCAGCAGCTTAGGACGTTATAATTCACCCCTCCACTTT
>TRBV5-1|TRBJ2-7|TRBD1|few|14
CASSYGTVGYEQYF
TGCGCCAGCAGCTATGGGACAGTCGGGTACGAGCAGTACTTC
>TRBV6-5|TRBJ2-7|TRBD1|few|15
CATGGDRGAYYEQYF
TGTGCCACCGGGGGCGACAGGGGGGCTTACTACGAGCAGTACTTC
>TRBV10-2|TRBJ2-7|TRBD2|.|14
CASRVLAASYEQYF
TGCGCCAGCAGGGTTCTAGCGGCCTCCTACGAGCAGTACTTC
>TRBV5-1|TRBJ2-2|.|many|17
CASSPNRTTPLVGELFF
TGCGCCAGCAGCCCCAATCGGACTACACCCCTCGTGGGGGAGCTGTTTTTT